This T cell receptor beta chain was identified during a study of identical twins. The donor group consisted entirely of healthy Caucasians. This clonotype has a count of ten or more. Its antigen is not identified. Template switching, a step in the protocol, added a universal primer site, and cDNA carried unique molecular identifiers. Each CDR3 protein is one row after TCRdb ran MiXCR on the 5' RACE reads. The sample shows about 390,000 distinct CDR3 sequences, roughly 10% of them seen only once. Overall study results and limits: Instead of following the same donors, the conclusions were based on cross-sectional statistical analysis. Models, which agreed with sharing between unrelated individuals, nonetheless underestimated the out-of-frame TCR alpha sharing seen in monozygotic twins.

The CDR3 loop spans 16 amino acids. V lost 6 bases to trimming and J lost 6 bases; unmatched junction nucleotides: 4. Germline V gene lookup returns CDR1 WSHSY and CDR2 SAAADI. The genes are TRBV10-2 and TRBJ2-2; 16 nucleotides line up with TRBD2. The TCR sequence derives from a woman aged 50 to 60 in good health. Sequencing was done on a sample of naive T cells sorted from blood. CDR3 region: CASSAGTSGRAGELFF. CDR3 DNA sequence: TGCGCCAGCAGCGCTGGGACTAGCGGGAGGGCCGGGGAGCTGTTTTTT.